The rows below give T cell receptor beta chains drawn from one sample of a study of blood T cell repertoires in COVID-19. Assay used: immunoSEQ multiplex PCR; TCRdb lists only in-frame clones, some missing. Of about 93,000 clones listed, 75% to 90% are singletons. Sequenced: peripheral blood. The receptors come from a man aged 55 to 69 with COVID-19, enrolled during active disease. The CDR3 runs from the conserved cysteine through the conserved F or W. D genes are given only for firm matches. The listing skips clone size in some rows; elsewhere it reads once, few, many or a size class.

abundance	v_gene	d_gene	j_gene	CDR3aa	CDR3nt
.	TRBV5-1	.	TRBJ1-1	CASSLTQANTEAFF	TGCGCCAGCAGCTTAACGCAGGCCAACACTGAAGCTTTCTTT
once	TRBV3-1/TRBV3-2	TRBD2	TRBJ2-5	CASSGLAEETQYF	TGTGCCAGCAGTGGACTAGCGGAAGAGACCCAGTACTTC
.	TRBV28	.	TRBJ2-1	CASSPLYNEQFF	TGTGCCAGCAGTCCCCTTTACAATGAGCAGTTCTTC
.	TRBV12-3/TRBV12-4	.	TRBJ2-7	CASTLWGDHEQYF	TGTGCCAGCACCCTATGGGGGGACCACGAGCAGTACTTC
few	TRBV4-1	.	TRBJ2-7	CASSPLTQANEQYF	TGCGCCAGCAGCCCCCTTACACAGGCCAACGAGCAGTACTTC
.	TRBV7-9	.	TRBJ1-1	CASSLAPHGGNTEAFF	TGTGCCAGCAGCTTAGCGCCCCACGGGGGGAACACTGAAGCTTTCTTT
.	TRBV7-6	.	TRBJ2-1	CASSRDWGRGHNEQFF	TGTGCCAGCAGCCGGGACTGGGGGAGAGGGCACAATGAGCAGTTCTTC
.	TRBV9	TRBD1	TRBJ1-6	CASSARPGQTNSPLHF	TGTGCCAGCAGCGCTCGACCGGGACAGACAAATTCACCCCTCCACTTT
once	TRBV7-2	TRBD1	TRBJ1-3	CASSLQGAENTIYF	TGTGCCAGCAGCTTACAGGGGGCGGAAAACACCATATATTTT
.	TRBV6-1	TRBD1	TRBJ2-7	CASSEARAGQGFRQYF	TGTGCCAGCAGTGAAGCGCGGGCCGGACAGGGTTTCAGGCAGTACTTC
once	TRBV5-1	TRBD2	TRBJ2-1	CASSWGLAGETYNEQFF	TGCGCCAGCAGCTGGGGACTAGCGGGAGAGACATACAATGAGCAGTTCTTC
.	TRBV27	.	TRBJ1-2	CASRQTPNAGYTF	TGTGCCAGCAGACAGACACCGAACGCCGGCTACACCTTC
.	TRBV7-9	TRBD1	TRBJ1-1	CASSSLQGFTEAFF	TGTGCCAGCAGCTCTTTACAGGGGTTCACTGAAGCTTTCTTT
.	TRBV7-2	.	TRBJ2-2	CASSSRLVNTGELFF	TGTGCCAGCAGCTCGCGACTCGTGAACACCGGGGAGCTGTTTTTT
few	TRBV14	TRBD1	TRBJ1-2	CASSQGTGRGYTF	TGTGCCAGCAGCCAAGGGACAGGGCGAGGCTACACCTTC
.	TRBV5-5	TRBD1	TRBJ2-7	CASRSDRGLDEQYF	TGTGCCAGCAGATCAGACAGGGGGCTCGACGAGCAGTACTTC
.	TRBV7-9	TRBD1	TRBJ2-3	CASSSITGGADTQYF	TGTGCCAGCAGCTCCATAACAGGGGGCGCAGATACGCAGTATTTT
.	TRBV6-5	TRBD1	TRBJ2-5	CASLTGVFVETQYF	TGTGCCAGCCTGACAGGGGTTTTCGTCGAGACCCAGTACTTC
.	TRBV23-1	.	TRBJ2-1	CASSQFVRTDYNEQFF	TGCGCCAGCAGTCAATTCGTCCGGACAGATTACAATGAGCAGTTCTTC
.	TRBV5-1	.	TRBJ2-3	CASSSVSTDTQYF	TGCGCCAGCAGCTCGGTGAGCACAGATACGCAGTATTTT
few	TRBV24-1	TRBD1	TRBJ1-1	CATSDSTGATEAFF	TGTGCCACCAGTGATTCCACAGGGGCCACTGAAGCTTTCTTT
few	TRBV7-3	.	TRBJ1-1	CASSLNAGNTEAFF	TGTGCCAGCAGCTTAAATGCAGGCAACACTGAAGCTTTCTTT
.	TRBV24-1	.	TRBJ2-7	CAIDRSTYEQYF	TGTGCCATCGACAGGTCTACCTACGAGCAGTACTTC
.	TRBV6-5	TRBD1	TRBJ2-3	CASTIRQGITQYF	TGTGCCAGCACCATTAGACAGGGTATCACGCAGTATTTT
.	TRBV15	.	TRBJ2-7	CATSRAGSSYEQYF	TGTGCCACCAGCAGAGCGGGATCATCCTACGAGCAGTACTTC
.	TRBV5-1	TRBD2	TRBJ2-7	CASSFQLAGDYEQYF	TGCGCCAGCAGCTTCCAACTAGCGGGAGACTACGAGCAGTACTTC
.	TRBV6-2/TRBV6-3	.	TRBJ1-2	CASSYSLEEGDYGYTF	TGTGCCAGCAGTTACTCACTCGAGGAGGGAGACTATGGCTACACCTTC
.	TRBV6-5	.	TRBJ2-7	CASRRGVPSAYEQYF	TGTGCCAGCAGAAGGGGTGTTCCCTCCGCCTACGAGCAGTACTTC
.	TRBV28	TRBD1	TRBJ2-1	CASRDRGSYNEQFF	TGTGCCAGCAGGGACAGGGGTTCCTACAATGAGCAGTTCTTC
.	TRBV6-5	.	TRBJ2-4	CASSSGPGQNIQYF	TGTGCCAGCAGTTCTGGGCCAGGGCAAAACATTCAGTACTTC
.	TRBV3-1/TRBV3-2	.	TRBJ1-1	CASRHGQGEAFF	TGTGCCAGCAGACATGGCCAGGGTGAAGCTTTCTTT
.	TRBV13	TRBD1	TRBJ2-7	CASSLVGQGAYEQYF	TGTGCCAGCAGCTTAGTGGGGCAGGGGGCCTACGAGCAGTACTTC
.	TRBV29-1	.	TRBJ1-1	CSVERGGEAFF	TGCAGCGTTGAGAGGGGGGGTGAAGCTTTCTTT
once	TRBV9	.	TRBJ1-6	CASSEGDYNSPLHF	TGTGCCAGCAGCGAGGGAGATTATAATTCACCCCTCCACTTT
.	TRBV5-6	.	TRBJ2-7	CASSLAGAGFSYEQYF	TGTGCCAGCAGCTTGGCCGGTGCGGGATTCTCCTACGAGCAGTACTTC
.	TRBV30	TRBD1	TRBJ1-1	CACGRDRGNTEAFF	TGTGCCTGTGGCCGGGACAGGGGAAACACTGAAGCTTTCTTT
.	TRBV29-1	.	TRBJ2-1	CSVDPEKISPNEQFF	TGCAGCGTTGACCCAGAAAAGATATCCCCTAATGAGCAGTTCTTC
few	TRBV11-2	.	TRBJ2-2	CASSFNRGNTGELFF	TGTGCCAGCAGCTTCAATCGGGGGAACACCGGGGAGCTGTTTTTT
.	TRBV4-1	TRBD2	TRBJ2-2	CASNHRVAGLNTGELFF	TGCGCCAGCAACCACCGGGTAGCGGGGCTAAACACCGGGGAGCTGTTTTTT
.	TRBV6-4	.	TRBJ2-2	CASRPEGAGELFF	TGTGCCAGCAGGCCTGAGGGGGCCGGGGAGCTGTTTTTT
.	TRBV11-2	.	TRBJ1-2	CASSLVGHIYGYTF	TGTGCCAGCAGCTTAGTCGGACACATCTATGGCTACACCTTC
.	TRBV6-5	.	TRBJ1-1	CASSFGGGNTEAFF	TGTGCCAGCAGTTTTGGGGGGGGAAACACTGAAGCTTTCTTT